Listed here are 16 T cell receptor beta chains from one sample, sequenced in a study of shared T cell receptors in the human thymus. Produced via immunoSEQ multiplex PCR; TCRdb's table is partial and in-frame only. The sample has roughly 660,000 clones, 88% seen once. The same sample was also studied in work on human thymus T cells.

Sequencing was performed on thymocytes. Source of these receptors: a boy under three years old with a congenital heart defect.

The rearrangement joins TRBV4-3 to TRBJ2-4; 10 bases line up with TRBD2. The CDR3 is 20 residues long. CDR1 and CDR2 from the germline V gene are LGHNA and YSLEER. Germline trimming cut 1 base from V and 1 base from J; bases unmatched to any gene: 13. Written as DNA, the CDR3 is TGCGCCAGCAGCCAAGGGGGGCTAGCGGGAGACTCGAGGGCCAAAAACATTCAGTACTTC. It translates to CASSQGGLAGDSRAKNIQYF.

The chain combines TRBV29-1 with TRBJ2-2, with D tentatively TRBD2 (5 bases). The germline V gene has CDR1 SQVTM and CDR2 ANQGSEA. There are 14 residues in the CDR3. V lost 3 bases, J lost 7 bases, and 15 bases lay in between. The CDR3, as DNA: TGCAGCGTTGAGGCTAGTGGGGAGTGCGGGGAGCTGTTTTTT. Translation gives CSVEASGECGELFF.

With regard to this clone: Without the conserved terminal phenylalanine or tryptophan, this CDR3 likely stems from a read error. The chain employs TRBV11-2 and TRBJ2-7; a possible D gene is TRBD2 (6 bases). In germline, CDR1 is SGHAT, CDR2 FQNNGV. V was pared by 5 bases and J by 0 bases, with 17 bases between. The CDR3 totals 16 residues. The CDR3 region is CASSPEPGLLSYEQYL. As DNA, the CDR3 is TGTGCCAGCAGCCCCGAACCGGGACTCCTCTCCTACGAGCAGTACCTC.

The V gene is TRBV4-1, the J gene TRBJ1-2, with D maybe TRBD1 (6 bases). CDR3 length equals 13 residues. Germline CDR1 MGHRA, CDR2 YSYEKL. The V gene lost 1 base and the J gene lost 5 bases, with 8 bases spanning the gap. The DNA for the CDR3 is TGCGCCAGCAGCCAAGGAACAGGGTATGGCTACACCTTC. This translates into CASSQGTGYGYTF.

This clone has a single count. V is TRBV11-2 and J is TRBJ1-1; D remains unclear. The CDR3 is 15 residues long. The V gene lost 5 bases and the J gene lost 4 bases, with 17 bases spanning the gap. Looked up from germline, CDR1 is SGHAT and CDR2 is FQNNGV. This CDR3 is CASSPRGPQVTEAFF. The CDR3 nucleotides are TGTGCCAGCAGCCCCCGGGGTCCCCAGGTCACTGAAGCTTTCTTT.

The rearrangement joins TRBV7-9 to TRBJ2-2, with TRBD1 matching over 7 bases. The CDR3 contains 14 residues. Germline V CDR1 and CDR2: SEHNR, FQNEAQ (reference sequence). V was clipped by 1 base and J by 4 bases; unmatched bases: 0. CDR3 sequence: CASSLEGATGELFF. The DNA of the CDR3 is TGTGCCAGCAGCTTAGAGGGGGCCACCGGGGAGCTGTTTTTT.

V usage is TRBV29-1 and J usage is TRBJ2-7; 9 bases map to TRBD2. CDR1 is SQVTM and CDR2 is ANQGSEA in the germline V gene. This CDR3 region has 13 residues. J lost 4 bases, V lost 6 bases, and 7 bases had no gene match. CDR3 in amino acids: CSVTPGLAYEQYF. The DNA of the CDR3 is TGCAGCGTGACGCCGGGACTAGCTTACGAGCAGTACTTC.

This chain connects TRBV10-3 to TRBJ2-3; perhaps TRBD2 as D (6 bases). CDR1 and CDR2 (germline): ENHRY, SYGVKD. Trimming removed 5 bases from V and 11 bases from J, with 20 bases in between. This CDR3 has 14 amino acids. The CDR3 DNA follows: TGTGCCATCAGTCCCCCGGGGGACTCCCAGGGGCAGTATTTT. This encodes CAISPPGDSQGQYF.

V usage is TRBV27 and J usage is TRBJ2-7; possibly TRBD2 for D (6 bases). Trimming removed 2 bases at V and 6 bases at J, with 11 bases between. Germline V CDR1 and CDR2: MNHEY, SMNVEV (reference sequence). The CDR3 totals 13 residues. CDR3 coding DNA: TGTGCCAGCAGTTTAACGGTCGGGAGCGAGCAGTACTTC. It is translated as CASSLTVGSEQYF.

The rearrangement uses TRBV7-9 and TRBJ2-3, with 8 bases identical to TRBD1. V was pared by 5 bases and J by 1 base, with 2 bases of the junction left unmatched. The CDR3 has 14 amino acids. Looked up from germline, CDR1 is SEHNR and CDR2 is FQNEAQ (reference sequence). DNA of the CDR3: TGTGCCAGCAGCGGACAGGGTCGCACAGATACGCAGTATTTT. The encoded protein is CASSGQGRTDTQYF.

The chain has TRBV9 and TRBJ2-3; perhaps TRBD2 as D (7 bases). The CDR3 contains 15 residues. Germline V gene sequence: CDR1 SGDLS, CDR2 YYNGEE. V was clipped by 0 bases and J by 7 bases, with 15 bases between them. CDR3 coding DNA: TGTGCCAGCAGCGTAGACGGGGGGCCACAAAATACGCAGTATTTT. Protein: CASSVDGGPQNTQYF.

This chain uses TRBV7-6 with TRBJ2-3; perhaps TRBD2 as D (5 bases). Per germline, CDR1 SGHVS and CDR2 FNYEAQ. Deletions cut 5 bases from V and 6 bases from J, with 15 bases between. The CDR3 is 14 residues long. CDR3 bases: TGTGCCAGCAGCCTCGGGAAGGGAGCGGATACGCAGTATTTT. This encodes CASSLGKGADTQYF.

The chain carries TRBV7-9 and TRBJ2-1; TRBD2 is a possible D gene (5 bases). The ends were cut back, 4 bases at V and 6 bases at J, with 16 bases in the middle. This CDR3 contains 15 residues. Germline V lookup: CDR1 SEHNR, CDR2 FQNEAQ (reference sequence). The CDR3: CASSSLREFGNEQFF. CDR3 nucleotides: TGTGCCAGCAGCTCCCTAAGGGAGTTCGGCAATGAGCAGTTCTTC. Combining the CDR3 with reference TRBV7-9 and TRBJ2-1 gives the whole variable domain DTGVSQNPRHKITKRGQNVTFRCDPISEHNRLYWYRQTLGQGPEFLTYFQNEAQLEKSRLLSDRFSAERPKGSFSTLEIQRTEQGDSAMYLCASSSLREFGNEQFFGPGTRLTVL.

The chain links TRBV6-4 to TRBJ1-2; D uncertain. With 2 bases removed from V and 4 bases from J, the gap between germline ends came to 5 bases. Germline V gene data show CDR1 as MRHNA and CDR2 as SNTAGT. The CDR3 covers 12 residues. CDR3 coding DNA: TGTGCCAGCAGTGACCCCTCCTATGGCTACACCTTC. Protein product: CASSDPSYGYTF.

This chain joins TRBV19 and TRBJ2-7; no reliable D call. Trimming stripped 7 bases from V and 2 bases from J, with 12 bases between. The CDR3 is made up of 13 amino acids. Germline CDR1 is LNHDA and CDR2 is SQIVND (reference sequence). CDR3 protein: CASKGGFPYEQYF. As DNA, the CDR3 is TGTGCCAGTAAAGGCGGATTTCCCTACGAGCAGTACTTC.

In its sample, this clone was seen a few times. In DNA form, the CDR3 reads TGTGCCAGCAGCTTGGTCGGGGACGAGCAGTACTTC. Amino acid sequence: CASSLVGDEQYF. This chain joins TRBV5-5 and TRBJ2-7; a weak D match, TRBD2 (5 bases). The CDR3 length is 12 residues. V was trimmed by 0 bases and J by 5 bases, leaving 6 bases between them. CDR1 SGHKS and CDR2 YYEKEE come from the germline V gene (reference sequence).